The 24 T cell receptor beta chains given below trace back to one sample, sequenced in a study of blood T cell repertoires in COVID-19 (dated by TCRdb to the early 2020s). Preparation of the library involved the immunoSEQ multiplex PCR assay. As stored in TCRdb, this immuneACCESS dataset retains in-frame rearrangements with V and J assigned. A fraction of the clones does not appear; measured against another copy, unresolved V genes explain less than half of the discrepancy, and the remainder lacks a known reason. This sample has approximately 120,000 clones in its table, and around 86% of those were observed once. The top ten constitute about a sixth of the sample. Sequencing was done on a sample of peripheral blood. The receptors derive from a woman between 45 and 65 years old who had recovered from COVID-19.

The J gene is TRBJ1-1, the V gene TRBV29-1, with no clear D. The CDR3 spans 11 residues. CDR1 and CDR2 from the germline V gene are SQVTM and ANQGSEA. Trimming left V 1 base short and J 7 bases short, with 7 bases between. The CDR3 region has the DNA TGCAGCGTTGAAGCCGGGAGTGAAGCTTTCTTT. Translated, it gives CSVEAGSEAFF.

Sample share makes this clone medium-sized. The chain recombines TRBV20-1 with TRBJ2-1, with 7 positions matching TRBD2. This CDR3 contains 19 residues. V lost 3 bases to trimming and J lost 5 bases; unmatched junction nucleotides: 22. Germline V gene lookup returns CDR1 DFQATT and CDR2 SNEGSKA (reference sequence). CDR3 in DNA: TGCAGTGCTAGTGACCCCGGACTAGGTAGTTCTCGTGGACACAATGAGCAGTTCTTC. Translated: CSASDPGLGSSRGHNEQFF.

The chain recombines TRBV19 with TRBJ2-5, with a possible D match to TRBD2 (6 bases). This CDR3 has 14 residues. The germline gives CDR1 LNHDA, CDR2 SQIVND (reference sequence). Deletions cut 7 bases from V and 5 bases from J, with 17 bases between. CDR3 residues: CASNAGNRGETQYF. CDR3 DNA: TGTGCCAGTAATGCGGGGAACCGGGGGGAGACCCAGTACTTC.

There are a few counts of this clone. This rearrangement joins TRBV2 to TRBJ2-7, with D maybe TRBD2 (6 bases). Germline lookup yields CDR1 SNHLY and CDR2 FYNNEI. With 6 bases removed from V and 2 bases from J, the gap between germline ends came to 14 bases. This CDR3 is built from 14 residues. This CDR3 reads CASRQKGLPYEQYF. The CDR3 region has the DNA TGTGCCAGCAGGCAAAAGGGACTCCCCTACGAGCAGTACTTC.

The chain combines TRBV27 with TRBJ2-7; 9 bases align to TRBD2. The germline CDR1 and CDR2 sequences are MNHEY and SMNVEV (reference sequence). V lost 6 bases to trimming and J lost 6 bases; unmatched junction nucleotides: 9. This CDR3 has 14 amino acids. The CDR3 region is CASSPAGGVREQYF. The CDR3 nucleotides read TGTGCCAGCAGCCCAGCGGGAGGAGTCCGCGAGCAGTACTTC.

The chain recombines TRBV24-1 with TRBJ1-2; no definite D call. V lost 10 bases to trimming and J lost 4 bases, with 12 bases between them. Germline V gene sequence: CDR1 KGHDR, CDR2 SFDVKD. This CDR3 spans 12 amino acids. For the CDR3, the DNA is TGTGCCACGGAGGAGCCCGCCTATGGCTACACCTTC. Translating gives CATEEPAYGYTF.

This chain uses TRBV2 with TRBJ1-6; no clear D. The CDR3 covers 12 residues. Looked up from germline, CDR1 is SNHLY and CDR2 is FYNNEI. Trimming took 7 bases from V and 9 from J, leaving 10 bases between them. In DNA form, the CDR3 reads TGTGCCAGCAAGGACGAGGGTTCACCCCTCCACTTT. Amino acids: CASKDEGSPLHF.

The J gene is TRBJ2-2, the V gene TRBV15, with 13 nucleotides matching TRBD2. The CDR3 extends over 16 amino acids. The ends lost 5 bases at V and 8 bases at J; junction bases unmatched: 8. Per germline, CDR1 LNHNV and CDR2 YYDKDF (reference sequence). This chain's CDR3 is CATSSWGLAGNGELFF. CDR3 nucleotides: TGTGCCACCAGCTCCTGGGGACTAGCGGGAAATGGGGAGCTGTTTTTT.

This clone was seen a few times. The chain employs TRBV19 and TRBJ2-2; 9 nucleotides align to TRBD2. V lost 7 bases and J lost 6; bases outside the gene matches: 12. Germline V gene data show CDR1 as LNHDA and CDR2 as SQIVND (reference sequence). This CDR3 comprises 16 residues. In DNA form, the CDR3 reads TGTGCCAGTAAGCGAGTAGCGGGAGATGGATCCGGGGAGCTGTTTTTT. Translating gives CASKRVAGDGSGELFF.

The rearrangement links TRBV5-6 to TRBJ1-2; perhaps TRBD1 as D (5 bases). The CDR3 consists of 15 residues. Trimming cost V 4 bases and J 1 base, with 14 bases left between them. CDR1 and CDR2 from the germline V gene are SGHDT and YYEEEE. CDR3 nucleotides: TGTGCCAGCAGCCCGGGGGGGACGCTTAACTATGGCTACACCTTC. Residues: CASSPGGTLNYGYTF. The full variable domain, its missing parts supplied by reference TRBV5-6 and TRBJ1-2, is DAGVTQSPTHLIKTRGQQVTLRCSPKSGHDTVSWYQQALGQGPQFIFQYYEEEERQRGNFPDRFSGHQFPNYSSELNVNALLLGDSALYLCASSPGGTLNYGYTFGSGTRLTVV.

The J gene is TRBJ2-7, the V gene TRBV11-3; possible D gene TRBD2, 5 bases. The germline gives CDR1 SGHNT, CDR2 YENEEA. V was pared by 5 bases and J by 3 bases, with 14 bases between. The CDR3 runs to 14 residues. The CDR3 protein is CASSRGPGNYEQYF. Written as DNA, the CDR3 is TGTGCCAGCAGCCGAGGGCCCGGGAACTACGAGCAGTACTTC.

This clone occurred a few times. The chain uses TRBV12-5 and TRBJ2-3; D might be TRBD2 (6 bases). The V gene's germline CDR1 is LGHNT and CDR2 FRNRAP. V lost 0 bases and J 2 bases, leaving 18 bases between the germline ends. This CDR3 contains 18 residues. CDR3 in amino acids: CASGLVEDGTSFTDTQYF. CDR3 nucleotides: TGTGCTAGTGGTTTGGTAGAGGACGGGACTTCTTTCACAGATACGCAGTATTTT.

The rearrangement links TRBV5-4 to TRBJ1-2; D uncertain. Germline V lookup: CDR1 SGHNT, CDR2 YYREEE (reference sequence). V was shortened by 0 bases and J by 4 bases, with 7 bases between the two germline ends. The CDR3 has 13 amino acids. This CDR3 is CASSLADSYGYTF. The CDR3 DNA reads as TGTGCCAGCAGCTTGGCCGATAGCTATGGCTACACCTTC.

The chain couples TRBV9 to TRBJ2-1; 8 nucleotides line up with TRBD2. The CDR3 has 16 amino acids. J lost 4 bases, V lost 0 bases, and 6 bases had no gene match. Germline V CDR1 and CDR2: SGDLS, YYNGEE. CDR3 loop: CASSVGVAGRYNEQFF. CDR3 nucleotides: TGTGCCAGCAGCGTAGGTGTAGCGGGGAGGTACAATGAGCAGTTCTTC.

V is TRBV5-6 and J is TRBJ1-2; TRBD1 aligns across 8 bases. From germline, CDR1 is SGHDT and CDR2 YYEEEE. The CDR3 has 16 amino acids. V shed 4 bases, J shed 3 bases, and the junction held 11 bases outside the gene matches. The CDR3 sequence: CASSIARTGLDYGYTF. The CDR3 bases are TGTGCCAGCAGCATCGCTAGGACAGGGCTAGACTATGGCTACACCTTC.

V and J are TRBV5-1 and TRBJ2-3, with TRBD2 identical over 9 bases. From germline, CDR1 is SGHRS and CDR2 YFSETQ. V lost 4 bases and J lost 4; bases outside the gene matches: 13. The CDR3 runs 17 residues. CDR3 DNA sequence: TGCGCCAGCAGCAGAAATACCGGGACTAGCCCTGCAGATACGCAGTATTTT. The encoded protein is CASSRNTGTSPADTQYF.

This clone turned up a few times. The CDR3 nucleotides are TGTGCCAGCACCTATACTGAGAGAAATGAAAAACTGTTTTTT. It codes for CASTYTERNEKLFF. The V call is TRBV2, the J call TRBJ1-4; D is ambiguous. The CDR3 covers 14 residues. CDR1 and CDR2 from the germline V gene are SNHLY and FYNNEI. The germline V and J ends were trimmed by 7 bases and 5 bases, with 14 bases remaining between them. Full variable domain (outside the CDR3, taken from reference TRBV2 and TRBJ1-4): EPEVTQTPSHQVTQMGQEVILRCVPISNHLYFYWYRQILGQKVEFLVSFYNNEISEKSEIFDDQFSVERPDGSNFTLKIRSTKLEDSAMYFCASTYTERNEKLFFGSGTQLSVL.

This chain connects TRBV11-2 to TRBJ2-3; D uncertain. CDR3 size: 13 residues. Germline-derived CDR1 and CDR2 are SGHAT and FQNNGV. V was clipped by 5 bases and J by 6 bases, with 12 bases between them. The CDR3 sequence is CASSPSPVDTQYF. The CDR3 nucleotides read TGTGCCAGCAGCCCTTCTCCGGTGGATACGCAGTATTTT.

This chain links TRBV6-5 with TRBJ1-6; 8 bases map to TRBD1. CDR1 is MNHEY and CDR2 is SVGAGI in the germline V gene. The CDR3 totals 16 residues. V lost 0 bases, J lost 7 bases, and 5 bases stayed unmatched. The CDR3, as DNA: TGTGCCAGCAGTTACTCCAGGACAGGGATGAATTCACCCCTCCACTTT. This gives the protein CASSYSRTGMNSPLHF.

V is TRBV28 and J is TRBJ1-2; 7 nucleotides agree with TRBD1. This CDR3 spans 14 amino acids. Trimming cost V 5 bases and J 3 bases; bases outside gene matches: 6. Germline V gene data show CDR1 as MDHEN and CDR2 as SYDVKM. The chain's CDR3 is CASSAWDSHYGYTF. In DNA form, the CDR3 reads TGTGCCAGCAGTGCTTGGGACAGCCACTATGGCTACACCTTC.

The rearrangement joins TRBV2 to TRBJ2-7, with 9 nucleotides matching TRBD2. Looked up from germline, CDR1 is SNHLY and CDR2 is FYNNEI. CDR3 size: 18 residues. Unmatched junction bases numbered 17, after V lost 3 bases and J lost 5 bases. The CDR3 DNA reads TGTGCCAGCAGTGACGTGGCTAGCGGGACGCCCCAGCCGGACGAGCAGTACTTC. Protein product: CASSDVASGTPQPDEQYF.

V usage is TRBV6-5 and J usage is TRBJ2-4; no clear D gene. The CDR3 length is 13 residues. The V end was cut by 6 bases, the J end by 2 bases, with 8 bases between. Germline V gene data show CDR1 as MNHEY and CDR2 as SVGAGI. CDR3 residues: CASSPHTKNIQYF. Here the CDR3 DNA reads TGTGCCAGCAGCCCACACACCAAAAACATTCAGTACTTC.

The V gene is TRBV7-3, the J gene TRBJ2-7; D is perhaps TRBD1 (6 bases). Germline lookup yields CDR1 SGHTA and CDR2 FQGTGA. The V and J ends lost 5 bases and 0 bases respectively, with 14 bases between them. The CDR3 is 15 amino acids. The CDR3 protein is CASSPGAGNSYEQYF. The CDR3 nucleotides are TGTGCCAGCAGCCCAGGGGCAGGTAACTCCTACGAGCAGTACTTC.

The rearrangement links TRBV28 to TRBJ1-5, with 9 bases that match TRBD1. Germline assignment: CDR1 MDHEN and CDR2 SYDVKM. V lost 5 bases, J lost 5 bases, and 7 bases stayed unmatched. CDR3 length: 15 residues. CDR3 region: CASSASGTGYQPQHF. The CDR3 DNA follows: TGTGCCAGCAGTGCATCCGGGACAGGGTATCAGCCCCAGCATTTT.